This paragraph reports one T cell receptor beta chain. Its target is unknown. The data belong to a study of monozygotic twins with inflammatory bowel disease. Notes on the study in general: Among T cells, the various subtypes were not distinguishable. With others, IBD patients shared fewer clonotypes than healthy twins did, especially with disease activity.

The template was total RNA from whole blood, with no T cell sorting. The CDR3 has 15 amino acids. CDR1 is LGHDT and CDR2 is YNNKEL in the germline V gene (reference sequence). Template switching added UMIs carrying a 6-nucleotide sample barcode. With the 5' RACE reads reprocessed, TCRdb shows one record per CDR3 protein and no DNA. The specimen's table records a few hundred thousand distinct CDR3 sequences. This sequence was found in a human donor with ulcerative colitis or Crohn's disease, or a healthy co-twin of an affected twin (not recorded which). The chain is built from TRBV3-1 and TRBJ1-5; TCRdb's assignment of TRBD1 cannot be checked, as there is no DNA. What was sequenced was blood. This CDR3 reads CASSPTGGRNQPQHF.